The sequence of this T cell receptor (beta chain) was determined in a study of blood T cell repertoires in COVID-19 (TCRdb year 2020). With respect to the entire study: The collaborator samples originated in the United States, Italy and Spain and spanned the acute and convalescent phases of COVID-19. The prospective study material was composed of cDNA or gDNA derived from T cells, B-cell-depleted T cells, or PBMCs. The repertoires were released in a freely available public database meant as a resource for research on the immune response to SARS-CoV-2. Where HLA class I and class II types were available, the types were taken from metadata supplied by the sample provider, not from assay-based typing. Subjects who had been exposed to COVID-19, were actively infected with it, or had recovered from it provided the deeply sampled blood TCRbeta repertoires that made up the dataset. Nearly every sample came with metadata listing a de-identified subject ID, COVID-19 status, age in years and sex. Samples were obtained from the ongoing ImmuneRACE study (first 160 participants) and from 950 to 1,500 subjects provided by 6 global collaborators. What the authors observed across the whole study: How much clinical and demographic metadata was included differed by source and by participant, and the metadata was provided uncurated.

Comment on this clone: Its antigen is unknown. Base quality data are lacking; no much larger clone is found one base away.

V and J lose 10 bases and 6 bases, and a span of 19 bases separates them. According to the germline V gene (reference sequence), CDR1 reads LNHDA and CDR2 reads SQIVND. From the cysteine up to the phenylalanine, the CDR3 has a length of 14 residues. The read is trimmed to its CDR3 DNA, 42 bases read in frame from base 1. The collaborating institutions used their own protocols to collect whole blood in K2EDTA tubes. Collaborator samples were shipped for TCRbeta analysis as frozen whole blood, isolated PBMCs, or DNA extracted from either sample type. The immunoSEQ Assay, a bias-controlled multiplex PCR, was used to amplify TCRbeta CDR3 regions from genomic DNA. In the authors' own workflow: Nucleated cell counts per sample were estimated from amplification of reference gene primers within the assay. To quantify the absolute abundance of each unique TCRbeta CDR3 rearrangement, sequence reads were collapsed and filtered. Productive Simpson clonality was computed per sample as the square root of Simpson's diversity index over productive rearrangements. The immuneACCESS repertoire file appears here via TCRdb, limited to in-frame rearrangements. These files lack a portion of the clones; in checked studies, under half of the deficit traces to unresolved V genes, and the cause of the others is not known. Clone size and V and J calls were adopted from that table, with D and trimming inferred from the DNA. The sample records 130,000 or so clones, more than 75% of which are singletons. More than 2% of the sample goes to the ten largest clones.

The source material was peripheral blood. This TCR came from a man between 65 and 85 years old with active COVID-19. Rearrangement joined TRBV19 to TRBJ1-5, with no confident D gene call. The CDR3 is CATLGPRVGQPQHF. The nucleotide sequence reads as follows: TGTGCCACCCTCGGCCCGCGGGTCGGTCAGCCCCAGCATTTT.